A selection of T cell receptor beta chains follows, all from one sample in a study of blood T cell repertoires in COVID-19. TCRdb's copy holds only in-frame clones and misses some; the assay was immunoSEQ multiplex PCR. The data hold over 200,000 clones, with about nine tenths observed a single time. The sample taken for sequencing was peripheral blood. These receptors all stem from a person aged 18-35 years with COVID-19, enrolled during active disease. CDR3s include the opening cysteine and the closing phenylalanine or tryptophan. A D gene is named only where the DNA matches it firmly. Part of the rows lack a size; the others show once, few, many or a class for expanded clones.

CDR3aa	CDR3nt	abundance	v_gene	d_gene	j_gene
CASSFLSGWTAQETQYF	TGTGCCAGCAGCTTCCTTAGCGGGTGGACCGCCCAAGAGACCCAGTACTTC	NA	TRBV7-8	TRBD2	TRBJ2-5
CASRTTGVSNQPQHF	TGTGCCAGCAGGACGACAGGGGTTAGCAATCAGCCCCAGCATTTT	NA	TRBV28	TRBD1	TRBJ1-5
CASSVGASGSSNADTQYF	TGTGCCAGCAGCGTAGGGGCTAGCGGGAGTTCGAACGCAGATACGCAGTATTTT	NA	TRBV9	TRBD2	TRBJ2-3
CASRRQAGDTQYF	TGTGCCAGCAGACGACAGGCCGGAGATACGCAGTATTTT	NA	TRBV28	NA	TRBJ2-3
CASSLAGGREFF	TGTGCCAGCAGTTTAGCGGGAGGGCGTGAGTTCTTC	NA	TRBV28	TRBD2	TRBJ2-1
CASSQTGKETQYF	TGTGCCAGCAGTCAGACAGGGAAGGAGACCCAGTACTTC	NA	TRBV9	TRBD1	TRBJ2-5
CASSSGNREETQYF	TGCGCCAGCAGCTCTGGCAACAGGGAAGAGACCCAGTACTTC	NA	TRBV5-1	NA	TRBJ2-5
CASRFDPQGRIYF	TGTGCCAGCAGGTTTGACCCTCAGGGCCGGATATATTTT	NA	TRBV2	NA	TRBJ1-3
CASRMGLPYNEQFF	TGTGCCAGCAGGATGGGGCTACCTTACAATGAGCAGTTCTTC	NA	TRBV7-2	NA	TRBJ2-1
CASSEEIAGAYNEQFF	TGTGCCAGCAGTGAAGAAATAGCGGGGGCCTACAATGAGCAGTTCTTC	NA	TRBV2	TRBD2	TRBJ2-1
CATSPGLAGYEQYF	TGTGCCACGTCGCCGGGACTAGCGGGCTACGAGCAGTACTTC	NA	TRBV19	TRBD2	TRBJ2-7
CASTPGTPHDKEQFF	TGTGCCAGCACTCCCGGGACTCCCCACGACAAGGAGCAGTTCTTC	NA	TRBV27	NA	TRBJ2-1
CASSLRPPDRVSELFF	TGTGCCAGCAGTCTTAGACCTCCGGACAGGGTTTCGGAACTGTTTTTT	NA	TRBV27	TRBD1	TRBJ1-4
CASSRGGSNQPQHF	TGCGCCAGCAGTCGAGGGGGAAGCAATCAGCCCCAGCATTTT	few	TRBV10-2	NA	TRBJ1-5
CASSLRGDYEQYF	TGTGCCAGCAGTTTGCGGGGGGACTACGAGCAGTACTTC	NA	TRBV27	TRBD2	TRBJ2-7
CASTAGFTDTQYF	TGCGCCAGCACGGCGGGATTCACAGATACGCAGTATTTT	NA	TRBV5-1	NA	TRBJ2-3
CASAPLGSFQVF	TGTGCCAGCGCGCCACTAGGCTCCTTTCAGGTCTTC	NA	TRBV12-3/TRBV12-4	NA	TRBJ2-1
CASSSGTSGRAQYF	TGTGCCAGCAGCTCCGGGACTAGCGGGAGGGCTCAGTACTTC	NA	TRBV5-4	TRBD2	TRBJ2-7
CASSFLEGANYGYTF	TGTGCCAGCAGCTTCCTGGAAGGGGCTAACTATGGCTACACCTTC	NA	TRBV5-6	NA	TRBJ1-2
CASRSLNEQFF	TGTGCCAGCAGATCTCTCAATGAGCAGTTCTTC	NA	TRBV6-5	NA	TRBJ2-1
CASSQQGDGYTF	TGTGCCAGCAGCCAACAGGGCGATGGCTACACCTTC	NA	TRBV5-4	NA	TRBJ1-2
CASSSLQGQQFF	TGTGCCAGCAGTTCCTTACAGGGGCAGCAGTTCTTC	NA	TRBV12-3/TRBV12-4	TRBD1	TRBJ2-1